This T cell receptor (beta chain) was observed in a study of CD8 T cells in ankylosing spondylitis. The CDR3 has 13 amino acids. V lost 1 base and J lost 2, with 6 bases in between. Germline CDR1 LGHNT, CDR2 FRNRAP. TCRdb re-called the 5' RACE reads through MiXCR, storing one row per CDR3 protein. The table has some 270,000 distinct CDR3 sequences, 18% seen once; the top ten hold around 32%. This clonotype was observed a few times. Sequenced sample: blood, either unsorted or a sorted T cell fraction (not recorded which). The origin of this receptor is a male donor with ankylosing spondylitis or in good health (not recorded which). The chain recombines TRBV12-5 with TRBJ2-7; D ambiguous. As DNA, the CDR3 is TGTGCTAGTGGTTTGGGAACAACCTACGAGCAGTACTTC. It encodes CASGLGTTYEQYF.